A single sample gave rise to the 20 T cell receptor beta chains below, sequenced in a study of blood T cell repertoires in COVID-19. The repertoire was sequenced with immunoSEQ multiplex PCR; TCRdb's copy has only in-frame clones and lacks some. The data show under 250,000 clones, around 85% seen once. Sample: peripheral blood. All receptors come from a man at least 80 years old with acute or convalescent COVID-19.

V gene TRBV6-5 combines with J gene TRBJ1-5, with D unclear. In germline, CDR1 is MNHEY, CDR2 SVGAGI. This CDR3 has 14 amino acids. V lost 4 bases and J 3 bases, leaving 10 bases between the germline ends. DNA for the CDR3: TGTGCCAGCAGTTTCCAACAGACCAATCAGCCCCAGCATTTT. It yields the protein CASSFQQTNQPQHF.

The chain employs TRBV10-1 and TRBJ2-7, with 11 bases identical to TRBD1. V gave up 6 bases and J gave up 7 bases; unmatched junction bases: 8. CDR1 and CDR2 (germline): WNHNN, SYGVQD (reference sequence). CDR3 length: 14 amino acids. CDR3 DNA: TGCGCCAGCAGCTCCGGGACAGGGGGAAAGGAGCAGTACTTC. Residues: CASSSGTGGKEQYF.

This chain links TRBV28 with TRBJ1-1; D is uncertain. Germline-derived CDR1 and CDR2 are MDHEN and SYDVKM. V was cut by 3 bases and J by 0 bases, with 8 bases left in between. The CDR3 sequence is 14 residues long. CDR3 sequence: CASSLRQLNTEAFF. The DNA for the CDR3 is TGTGCCAGCAGTTTGCGACAATTGAACACTGAAGCTTTCTTT.

The chain carries TRBV7-2 and TRBJ1-1; 9 bases match TRBD1. J was trimmed by 9 bases and V by 0 bases; bases with no gene match: 8. Germline V gene sequence: CDR1 SGHTA, CDR2 FQGNSA. This CDR3 spans 15 amino acids. For the CDR3, the DNA is TGTGCCAGCAGCTTAGCGGGACAGGGAGTGGATAAAGCTTTCTTT. Translated, it gives CASSLAGQGVDKAFF.

The CDR3 nucleotides read TGTGCCAGCAGCCAATCCCCGGGAGGAAGTTATGATAACTATGGCTACACCTTC. This gives the protein CASSQSPGGSYDNYGYTF. The chain couples TRBV9 to TRBJ1-2, with D unresolved. The CDR3 runs 18 residues. Between the trimmed V and J ends, which lost 4 bases and 1 base, there was a span of 23 bases. CDR1 and CDR2 from the germline V gene are SGDLS and YYNGEE. The entire variable domain, with the rest obtained from reference TRBV9 and TRBJ1-2, is as follows: DSGVTQTPKHLITATGQRVTLRCSPRSGDLSVYWYQQSLDQGLQFLIQYYNGEERAKGNILERFSAQQFPDLHSELNLSSLELGDSALYFCASSQSPGGSYDNYGYTFGSGTRLTVV.

J is TRBJ2-5 and V is TRBV3-1 (or the pseudogene TRBV3-2); 7 bases map to TRBD2. The V gene's germline CDR1 is LGHDT and CDR2 YNNKEL (reference sequence). CDR3 length: 15 amino acids. With V trimmed by 4 bases and J by 5 bases, 10 bases remained unmatched. This CDR3 reads CASSLLRGRGETQYF. The CDR3 nucleotides read TGTGCCAGCAGCCTCCTCCGAGGGCGGGGGGAGACCCAGTACTTC.

V usage is TRBV19 and J usage is TRBJ2-2, with 9 bases identical to TRBD1. CDR1 is LNHDA, CDR2 SQIVND, per germline (reference sequence). After removal of 5 bases from V and 7 bases from J, the junction contained 5 bases not matched to a gene. The CDR3 spans 14 residues. The CDR3: CASSGTGRIGELFF. CDR3 sequence (DNA): TGTGCCAGTAGTGGGACAGGGAGGATCGGGGAGCTGTTTTTT.

This clone appeared once. The chain uses TRBV24-1 and TRBJ2-1, with TRBD2 matching 9 bases. V was clipped by 5 bases and J by 5 bases; unmatched bases: 12. This CDR3 is built from 17 residues. CDR1 is KGHDR, CDR2 SFDVKD, per germline. Here the CDR3 DNA reads TGTGCCACCAGTGCCACAGGCGGGACTAGCTTTAACAATGAGCAGTTCTTC. The encoded protein is CATSATGGTSFNNEQFF.

DNA of the CDR3: TGTGCCATCAGTAGGACAGGCCTTAATCAGCCCCAGCATTTT. Translating it yields CAISRTGLNQPQHF. J is TRBJ1-5 and V is TRBV10-3, with 7 bases lining up with TRBD1. After removal of 5 bases from V and 4 bases from J, the junction contained 5 bases not matched to a gene. CDR3 length equals 14 residues. In germline, CDR1 is ENHRY, CDR2 SYGVKD.

This chain connects TRBV7-2 to TRBJ1-3, with 9 bases aligning to TRBD1. Germline-derived CDR1 and CDR2 are SGHTA and FQGNSA. Losses at the gene ends were 5 bases for V and 0 bases for J; bases not matched to a gene: 5. CDR3 size: 16 residues. The CDR3: CASSPGQGYSGNTIYF. CDR3 nucleotide sequence: TGTGCCAGCAGCCCGGGACAGGGCTACTCTGGAAACACCATATATTTT.

This clone has a single count. The chain combines TRBV18 with TRBJ2-7, with D perhaps TRBD2 (5 bases). V lost 0 bases to trimming and J lost 6 bases, with 15 bases between them. The CDR3 loop spans 15 amino acids. Germline V lookup: CDR1 KGHSH, CDR2 LQKENI. CDR3 residues: CASSPPLPIAGEQYF. The CDR3 nucleotides read TGTGCCAGCTCACCACCGCTCCCGATTGCGGGCGAGCAGTACTTC.

V gene TRBV30 combines with J gene TRBJ1-5; D is unresolved. V gave up 2 bases and J gave up 9 bases, with 11 bases separating them. Per germline, CDR1 GTSNPN and CDR2 SVGIG (reference sequence). The CDR3 spans 12 residues. The CDR3 nucleotides read TGTGCCTGGAGTAGAGGGCCGGGGCCCCAGCATTTT. Its translation: CAWSRGPGPQHF.

The V call is TRBV2, the J call TRBJ1-3; TRBD1 is a possible D gene (5 bases). V lost 7 bases, J lost 8 bases, and 18 bases lay in between. Germline-derived CDR1 and CDR2 are SNHLY and FYNNEI. The CDR3 spans 14 residues. The CDR3 loop reads CASNKGWVRDTIYF. DNA of the CDR3: TGTGCCAGCAATAAGGGGTGGGTGAGAGACACCATATATTTT.

V and J are TRBV5-4 and TRBJ2-7; TRBD2 agrees at 13 bases. V lost 0 bases, J lost 7 bases, and 1 base stayed unmatched. Germline V CDR1 and CDR2: SGHNT, YYREEE (reference sequence). This CDR3 has 14 amino acids. The CDR3 sequence: CASSLGTSGGEQYF. The DNA of the CDR3 is TGTGCCAGCAGCTTGGGGACTAGCGGGGGTGAGCAGTACTTC.

The chain has TRBV9 and TRBJ1-1; perhaps TRBD1 as D (5 bases). This CDR3 is built from 14 residues. V gave up 4 bases and J gave up 4 bases, with 14 bases separating them. CDR1 and CDR2 (germline): SGDLS, YYNGEE. The CDR3 protein is CASSLSSGTTEAFF. CDR3 DNA sequence: TGTGCCAGCAGCCTCTCCAGCGGGACCACTGAAGCTTTCTTT.

This chain joins TRBV12-3 or TRBV12-4 and TRBJ2-5; no clear D gene. Deletions cut 6 bases from V and 7 bases from J, with 12 bases between. The CDR3 covers 12 residues. In DNA form, the CDR3 reads TGTGCCAGCAGCCTAGGCGCCTGGACCCAGTACTTC. Translation: CASSLGAWTQYF.

V usage is TRBV4-1 and J usage is TRBJ1-4; D possibly corresponds to TRBD1 (6 bases). The germline V and J ends were trimmed by 4 bases and 4 bases, with 10 bases remaining between them. CDR3 size: 14 residues. Germline assignment: CDR1 MGHRA and CDR2 YSYEKL. The CDR3 is CASSLGQINEKLFF. The DNA for the CDR3 is TGCGCCAGCAGCCTCGGACAGATTAATGAAAAACTGTTTTTT.

The J gene is TRBJ1-2, the V gene TRBV27, with 7 bases identical to TRBD1. V was pared by 3 bases and J by 4 bases, with 5 bases of the junction left unmatched. CDR1 is MNHEY, CDR2 SMNVEV, per germline (reference sequence). CDR3 size: 14 residues. This chain's CDR3 is CASSFDRVTYGYTF. The CDR3 DNA is TGTGCCAGCAGTTTTGACAGGGTAACCTATGGCTACACCTTC.

The chain carries TRBV18 and TRBJ1-2; D may be TRBD1 (6 bases). This CDR3 contains 14 residues. Per germline, CDR1 KGHSH and CDR2 LQKENI. Trimming cost V 2 bases and J 8 bases, with 15 bases left between them. CDR3 sequence: CASSPNRADGGYTF. The CDR3 DNA is TGTGCCAGCTCACCAAACAGGGCCGATGGGGGCTACACCTTC.

This clone was seen just once. V and J are TRBV9 and TRBJ1-5; 9 bases agree with TRBD1. The length of the CDR3 is 15 residues. Germline V gene sequence: CDR1 SGDLS, CDR2 YYNGEE. Trimming removed 2 bases from V and 7 bases from J; junction bases left unmatched: 7. The CDR3 is CASSVEGQGGQPQHF. The CDR3 DNA sequence: TGTGCCAGCAGCGTCGAGGGACAGGGAGGACAGCCCCAGCATTTT.